A selection of T cell receptor beta chains follows, all from one sample in a study of breast tumors, draining lymph nodes, adjacent tissues. Using its own MiXCR run on the multiplex PCR reads, TCRdb lists one record per CDR3 protein. Of 50,000 to 85,000 distinct CDR3 sequences in the sample, around two fifths are singletons; the top ten hold roughly 9.1%. The material sequenced was breast tumor tissue. The receptors were gathered from a female donor with breast cancer. Some clones in this sample may be carry-over from other donors' samples. Both conserved end residues are trimmed from each CDR3. The D gene is left open where the match is weak.

v_call	d_call	j_call	cdr3_aa
TRBV5-8	TRBD2	TRBJ2-3	ASSQGRGGVGDTQY
TRBV5-1	-	TRBJ1-5	ASSRGLEGSNQPQH
TRBV7-9	-	TRBJ1-2	ASSPARGLENGYP
TRBV18	-	TRBJ2-7	ASSPSEGYEQY
TRBV9	-	TRBJ2-7	ASGREASSDEQY
TRBV13	-	TRBJ2-5	ASSLVGANYQETQY
TRBV20-1	TRBD1	TRBJ2-1	SLRQGYNEQF
TRBV7-3	TRBD1	TRBJ2-1	ASSSQQGPYNEQF
TRBV27	-	TRBJ1-2	ASSPRTDYGYT
TRBV7-3	-	TRBJ2-5	ASSLKGRGGPVQETQY
TRBV16	-	TRBJ2-3	ASSQFSTPSTDTQY
TRBV12-3/TRBV12-4	-	TRBJ1-2	ATSGRAYYGYT
TRBV29-1	-	TRBJ1-1	SVDFLNTEAF
TRBV19	TRBD2	TRBJ2-3	ASSTLRGRDRHTQY
TRBV6-2/TRBV6-3	-	TRBJ2-1	ASSRLVGNEQF
TRBV19	-	TRBJ1-5	ASSPLGTAGNQPQH
TRBV11-2	-	TRBJ1-1	ASSGYRRIMNTEAF
TRBV6-5	TRBD2	TRBJ2-1	ASSHSPTSGRDNEQF
TRBV3-1	-	TRBJ2-3	ASSQRGPSTDTQY
TRBV7-8	TRBD1	TRBJ2-5	ASSAGTGGGETQH
TRBV29-1	-	TRBJ2-7	SAEEQTEQY
TRBV7-8	TRBD2	TRBJ2-1	ASSTGLAGGTEQF
TRBV6-5	TRBD2	TRBJ2-2	ASSPWSGGRGGELF
TRBV6-5	TRBD1	TRBJ1-1	ASSLQLTGPPF
TRBV10-3	-	TRBJ1-4	AISEYKAEANEKLF
TRBV9	-	TRBJ1-6	ASSLTDRSNSPLH
TRBV2	TRBD1	TRBJ1-5	ASRRQGGFGQPQH
TRBV25-1	-	TRBJ1-2	ASGGHYGYT
TRBV12-3/TRBV12-4	-	TRBJ2-6	ASSSTSGANVLT
TRBV4-3	-	TRBJ2-7	ASSQVGYEQY
TRBV20-1	-	TRBJ1-1	SARFQRQRNTEAF
TRBV2	-	TRBJ2-6	ASSSGRISGANVLT
TRBV3-1	TRBD2	TRBJ2-1	ASSQGTSGGDNEQF
TRBV7-9	-	TRBJ2-2	ASSLTGVGTGELF
TRBV5-1	-	TRBJ2-7	ASSLGQGEGQY
TRBV11-2	-	TRBJ2-7	ASSVTNRATEQY
TRBV6-5	TRBD1	TRBJ1-2	ASSGQAGGYT
TRBV24-1	-	TRBJ2-5	ATRDSILGTQY
TRBV7-3	TRBD1	TRBJ1-4	ASTQGDRGSQKLF
TRBV10-3	-	TRBJ2-6	AISEPAGGANVLT
TRBV7-9	TRBD2	TRBJ2-2	ASSLGAGGRDTGELF
TRBV11-2	TRBD1	TRBJ1-3	ASSQIMTGAFGNTIY
TRBV9	-	TRBJ1-6	ASTAGGRSH
TRBV7-8	TRBD2	TRBJ2-1	ASSGLADNEQF
TRBV6-6	-	TRBJ2-2	ASSYSKEAGELF
TRBV7-2	TRBD2	TRBJ2-3	ASSRDGLAGVIDTQY
TRBV7-8	TRBD1	TRBJ2-5	ASESGQGVTQY
TRBV6-5	TRBD1	TRBJ2-7	ASSYGGQAFNEQY
TRBV2	-	TRBJ2-1	ASSILNEQF
TRBV19	TRBD2	TRBJ2-1	ASRPSGTSRNEQF
TRBV12-3/TRBV12-4	-	TRBJ1-4	ASSSNTNEELF
TRBV20-1	TRBD2	TRBJ2-7	SARRSGGAHEQY
TRBV5-1	TRBD1	TRBJ1-5	ASRLTGTQETQH
TRBV20-1	-	TRBJ1-1	TAPVKGQSTEAF